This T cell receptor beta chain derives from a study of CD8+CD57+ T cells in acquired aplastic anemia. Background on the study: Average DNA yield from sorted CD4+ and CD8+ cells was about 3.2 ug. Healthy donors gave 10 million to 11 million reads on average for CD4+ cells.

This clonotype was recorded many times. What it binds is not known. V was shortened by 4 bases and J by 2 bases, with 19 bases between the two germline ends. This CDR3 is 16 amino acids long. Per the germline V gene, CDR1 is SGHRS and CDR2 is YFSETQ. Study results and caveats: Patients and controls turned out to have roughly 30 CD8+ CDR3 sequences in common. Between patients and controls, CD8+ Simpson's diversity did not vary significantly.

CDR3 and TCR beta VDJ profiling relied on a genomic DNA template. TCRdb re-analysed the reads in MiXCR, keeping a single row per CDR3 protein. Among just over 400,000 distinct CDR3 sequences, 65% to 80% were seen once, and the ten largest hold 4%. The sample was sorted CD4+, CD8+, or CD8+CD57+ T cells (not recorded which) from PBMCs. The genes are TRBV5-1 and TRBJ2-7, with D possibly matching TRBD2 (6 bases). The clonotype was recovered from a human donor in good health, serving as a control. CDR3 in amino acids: CASSSGSSADTYEQYF. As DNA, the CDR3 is TGCGCCAGCAGCAGCGGGTCCTCGGCGGACACCTACGAGCAGTACTTC.